Below, 22 T cell receptor beta chains from the same sample are listed, as sequenced in a study of read filtering for tumor transcriptome and immune sequencing. From around 440 ng of RNA, a library with molecular barcoded alpha/delta and beta/gamma adaptors was made. Each CDR3 protein gets one entry after TCRdb re-called the reads with MiXCR. The sample includes roughly 27,000 distinct CDR3 sequences, 13% to 15% seen only once; the top ten take about 45%. The sequencing input was a population of CD138-negative cells sorted from bone marrow. The receptors here all came from a donor at least 40 years old with multiple myeloma.

V and J are TRBV18 and TRBJ1-1; 9 bases match TRBD1. Germline-derived CDR1 and CDR2 are KGHSH and LQKENI. V was pared by 1 base and J by 11 bases, with 14 bases of the junction left unmatched. CDR3 length: 16 amino acids. This CDR3 is CASSPLLSGQGKDAFF. CDR3 nucleotides: TGTGCCAGCTCACCACTTCTTTCGGGACAGGGAAAAGACGCTTTCTTT. The whole variable domain, remainder taken from reference TRBV18 and TRBJ1-1, is NAGVMQNPRHLVRRRGQEARLRCSPMKGHSHVYWYRQLPEEGLKFMVYLQKENIIDESGMPKERFSAEFPKEGPSILRIQQVVRGDSAAYFCASSPLLSGQGKDAFFGQGTRLTVV.

Regarding this clonotype: Its ends do not fully match the called genes, so a read error is possible. This chain's CDR3 is CASSLDPEVSTVTQYF. The CDR3 nucleotides are TGTGCCAGCAGCTTGGACCCGGAAGTTAGCACAGTTACGCAGTATTTT. V gene TRBV5-4 combines with J gene TRBJ2-3; no firm D call. The CDR3 covers 16 residues. The germline CDR1 and CDR2 sequences are SGHNT and YYREEE (reference sequence).

Here the CDR3 DNA reads TGCGCCAGCAGCTTGAGGGACAGTCCTGGTGAGCAGTACTTC. It codes for CASSLRDSPGEQYF. The gene calls are TRBV5-1 and TRBJ2-7, with 7 bases matching TRBD1. The germline CDR1 and CDR2 sequences are SGHRS and YFSETQ. J gave up 7 bases and V 1 base, and 8 bases lay outside the gene matches. The CDR3 covers 14 residues.

This clonotype was observed a few times. A much larger clone lies one base from this, so it may be a read error. This chain connects TRBV5-1 to TRBJ2-6; no clear D gene. Germline assignment: CDR1 SGHRS and CDR2 YFSETQ. The CDR3 is 15 amino acids. Trimming removed 3 bases at V and 2 bases at J, with 9 bases between. The CDR3 region has the DNA TGCGCCAGCAGCTCCGAAGCCACTGGGGCCAACGTCCTGACTTTC. Translation gives CASSSEATGANVLTF.

At least ten counts were recorded for this clonotype. Here the CDR3 reads CASSQAWTGKHEQYF. The CDR3 DNA sequence: TGCGCCAGCAGTCAAGCGTGGACAGGGAAGCACGAGCAGTACTTC. The chain joins TRBV23-1 to TRBJ2-7; 8 bases agree with TRBD1. TRBV23-1 is labeled an ORF, and its function is uncertain. The junction had 8 bases not matched to a gene; V was cut back by 2 bases and J by 5 bases. CDR3 length equals 15 residues.

This clonotype was recorded many times. The chain recombines TRBV6-2 or TRBV6-3 with TRBJ2-7; 9 bases are a match to TRBD2. V lost 0 bases and J lost 2; bases outside the gene matches: 5. Per germline, CDR1 MNHEY and CDR2 SVGEGT. CDR3 length: 16 amino acids. The CDR3 nucleotides read TGTGCCAGCAGTTACTCGAAAGCTAGCGGGACCTACGAGCAGTACTTC. This encodes CASSYSKASGTYEQYF.

On this clonotype: This likely reflects a read error, since a far larger clone is one base away. The J gene is TRBJ1-1, the V gene TRBV7-6, with TRBD1 matching over 8 bases. The CDR3 length is 15 residues. CDR1 is SGHVS, CDR2 FNYEAQ, per germline. CDR3: CASSTKGDRNTDAFF. Here the CDR3 DNA reads TGTGCCAGCAGCACAAAGGGGGACAGGAACACTGACGCTTTCTTT.

A remark on this clonotype: This may arise from a read error, as a much more abundant clone is one base away. This chain joins TRBV24-1 and TRBJ2-6; a possible D gene is TRBD1 (5 bases). The CDR3 totals 18 residues. CDR1 KGHDR and CDR2 SFDVKD come from the germline V gene. CDR3 sequence reads: CATSDPPGGPSGANVLAF. Here the CDR3 DNA reads TGTGCCACCAGTGATCCACCAGGCGGACCTTCTGGGGCCAACGTCCTGGCTTTC.

Comment on this clonotype: A read error is possible here, since a much larger clone lies one base away. The rearrangement joins TRBV20-1 to TRBJ2-3; the D gene could be TRBD1 or TRBD2 (7 bases each). The CDR3 contains 17 residues. V dropped 6 bases and J dropped 2 bases, with 24 bases sitting between them. CDR1 and CDR2 from the germline V gene are DFQATT and SNEGSKA (reference sequence). CDR3 amino acids: CSAPRGPGEGTTDTQYF. The DNA for the CDR3 is TGCAGTGCCCCGAGGGGGCCCGGGGAGGGCACCACAGATACGCAGTATTTT.

In this sample, this clonotype turned up many times. The V and J genes are TRBV7-9 and TRBJ2-1, with no clear D. V lost 1 base and J 4 bases, leaving 14 bases between the germline ends. Germline V gene sequence: CDR1 SEHNR, CDR2 FQNEAQ (reference sequence). CDR3 length: 16 residues. The CDR3 loop reads CASSLGRTTYYNEQFF. The CDR3 DNA follows: TGTGCCAGCAGCTTAGGCAGAACCACTTATTACAATGAGCAGTTCTTC.

Regarding this clonotype: A single base separates this from a much larger clone, so it may be a read error. V is TRBV2 and J is TRBJ2-2; 7 bases match TRBD1. The germline V gene encodes CDR1 SNHLY and CDR2 FYNNEI. V was pared by 6 bases and J by 6 bases, with 13 bases of the junction left unmatched. This CDR3 region has 16 residues. CDR3 residues: CASSQSYRGRSGELFF. Written as DNA, the CDR3 is TGTGCCAGCAGCCAGTCATACAGGGGAAGGTCCGGGGAGCTGTTTTTT.

There are many counts of this clonotype. The CDR3 region is CASRGQGMRNQPQHF. The CDR3, as DNA: TGTGCCAGCAGAGGACAGGGGATGCGCAATCAGCCCCAGCATTTT. The chain uses TRBV28 and TRBJ1-5, with TRBD1 identical over 9 bases. Germline loops: CDR1 MDHEN, CDR2 SYDVKM. V dropped 6 bases and J dropped 2; count of bases not matched to a gene: 5. The CDR3 totals 15 residues.

This clonotype was picked up many times. V gene TRBV29-1 combines with J gene TRBJ2-6, with no clear D. The V gene lost 3 bases and the J gene lost 4 bases, with 4 bases spanning the gap. Germline V gene lookup returns CDR1 SQVTM and CDR2 ANQGSEA. This CDR3 is 12 amino acids long. In nucleotides, the CDR3 is TGCAGCGTTGAGGCCGGGGCCAACGTCCTGACTTTC. It is translated as CSVEAGANVLTF.

Notes on this clonotype: This likely reflects a read error, since a far larger clone is one base away. Since the CDR3 does not end with the conserved phenylalanine or tryptophan, this likely comes from a read error. This chain uses TRBV9 with TRBJ2-5, with 7 bases lining up with TRBD2. The junction had 9 bases not matched to a gene; V was cut back by 5 bases and J by 5 bases. Germline V lookup: CDR1 SGDLS, CDR2 YYNGEE. CDR3 length: 14 residues. CDR3 bases: TGTGCCAGCAGTGATTCCGGGGGAGGGGAGACCCAGTACATC. It is translated as CASSDSGGGETQYI.

About this clonotype itself: A read error may explain this, as a much larger clone is one base away. The V gene is TRBV5-1, the J gene TRBJ2-6, with 8 bases identical to TRBD1. CDR3 length: 17 amino acids. Germline V gives CDR1 SGHRS, CDR2 YFSETQ. CDR3 protein: CVSTLSGGMTGANVLTF. The CDR3 nucleotides read TGCGTCAGCACCTTATCAGGGGGCATGACCGGGGCCAACGTCCTGACTTTC.

There are many counts of this clonotype. The chain carries TRBV6-5 and TRBJ2-6; the D gene is possibly TRBD2 (5 bases). The CDR3 length is 15 residues. CDR1 MNHEY and CDR2 SVGAGI come from the germline V gene. Between the trimmed V and J ends, which lost 5 bases and 0 bases, there was a span of 8 bases. This CDR3 reads CASSRRVSGANVLTF. CDR3 DNA sequence: TGTGCCAGCAGTCGGCGGGTCTCTGGGGCCAACGTCCTGACTTTC.

This clonotype has ten or more counts. The chain has TRBV19 and TRBJ2-4; 7 bases align to TRBD1. The CDR3 is 14 residues long. Losses at the gene ends were 6 bases for V and 5 bases for J; bases not matched to a gene: 7. From germline, CDR1 is LNHDA and CDR2 SQIVND (reference sequence). The CDR3 DNA reads as TGTGCCAGTAGAACTGACAGGGATCAAAACATTCAGTACTTC. This gives the protein CASRTDRDQNIQYF. The full variable domain, rest sourced from reference TRBV19 and TRBJ2-4, is DGGITQSPKYLFRKEGQNVTLSCEQNLNHDAMYWYRQDPGQGLRLIYYSQIVNDFQKGDIAEGYSVSREKKESFPLTVTSAQKNPTAFYLCASRTDRDQNIQYFGAGTRLSVL.

This clonotype was counted at least ten times. The V gene is TRBV7-9, the J gene TRBJ2-7; D might be TRBD2 (6 bases). The CDR3 consists of 20 residues. V was shortened by 5 bases and J by 0 bases, with 29 bases between the two germline ends. Germline V gives CDR1 SEHNR, CDR2 FQNEAQ (reference sequence). CDR3 amino acids: CASSPRENSQSPRSSYEQYF. The CDR3 nucleotides are TGTGCCAGCAGCCCCCGGGAGAACAGCCAAAGCCCAAGGAGCTCCTACGAGCAGTACTTC.

This clonotype was picked up a small number of times. The chain recombines TRBV12-3 or TRBV12-4 with TRBJ2-1; D uncertain. The CDR3 runs 14 residues. The germline V and J ends were trimmed by 1 base and 7 bases, with 11 bases remaining between them. CDR3: CASSLGLSLNEQFF. The DNA of the CDR3 is TGTGCCAGCAGTTTAGGACTTTCCCTTAATGAGCAGTTCTTC.

V gene TRBV3-1 combines with J gene TRBJ2-1; tentative D call: TRBD2 (6 bases). CDR1 LGHDT and CDR2 YNNKEL come from the germline V gene (reference sequence). The CDR3 has 16 amino acids. V lost 1 base and J lost 7, with 17 bases in between. CDR3 in DNA: TGTGCCAGCAGCCAAGGGTCGTGTAGCGGTATTAATGAGCAGTTCTTC. It translates to CASSQGSCSGINEQFF.

The CDR3 protein is CASSKVGPGLSYGYIF. The CDR3 DNA follows: TGTGCCAGCAGCAAAGTTGGGCCAGGTCTTAGCTATGGCTACATCTTC. The rearrangement uses TRBV21-1 and TRBJ1-2. TRBV21-1 is given as a pseudogene. CDR3 length: 16 amino acids.

For this clonotype: A read error may be the cause here, since a much bigger clone is one base away. The final CDR3 position lacks the conserved phenylalanine or tryptophan, pointing to a likely read error. This chain joins TRBV3-1 and TRBJ2-7; 10 bases map to TRBD1. Germline V CDR1 and CDR2: LGHDT, YNNKEL (reference sequence). Germline trimming cut 4 bases from V and 5 bases from J; bases unmatched to any gene: 5. The CDR3 runs to 14 residues. The DNA of the CDR3 is TGTGCCAGCAGCCCGGGACAGGGGCCAGACGAGCAGTACCTC. This gives the protein CASSPGQGPDEQYL.